The next 12 T cell receptor beta chains were all read from a single sample in a study of blood T cells in healthy people across ages. Through a sample-barcoded 5' primer and a J-beta primer mix, a second PCR was run for roughly 6 to 12 cycles. TCRdb re-called the 5' RACE reads with MiXCR, one entry per CDR3 protein. The sample shows about 840,000 distinct CDR3 sequences, approximately 32% of them seen only once. This sample was also put to use in a study of T cells of mothers and their children.

Sequenced sample: blood. The receptor source for this set is a woman aged 40 to 55 in good health.

CDR3 sequence reads: CASSSGLAGGLAEQYF. CDR3 nucleotides: TGTGCCAGCAGCTCGGGACTAGCGGGGGGGTTGGCTGAGCAGTACTTC. The chain couples TRBV7-3 to TRBJ2-5; 16 bases are a match to TRBD2. Germline V CDR1 and CDR2: SGHTA, FQGTGA. The CDR3 length is 16 residues. J gave up 11 bases and V 4 bases, and 10 bases lay outside the gene matches. Variable domain in full (rest from reference TRBV7-3 and TRBJ2-5): GAGVSQTPSNKVTEKGKYVELRCDPISGHTALYWYRQSLGQGPEFLIYFQGTGAADDSGLPNDRFFAVRPEGSVSTLKIQRTERGDSAVYLCASSSGLAGGLAEQYFGPGTRLLVL.

Remarks on this clonotype: The junction differs from germline at one of its ends, possibly a read error. This chain uses TRBV18 with TRBJ2-5, with D uncertain. The CDR3 is made up of 16 amino acids. CDR1 is KGHSH, CDR2 LQKENI, per germline. The CDR3: CAGSPDQLLSQGTQYF. The CDR3 DNA is TGTGCCGGCTCACCAGACCAATTACTTTCCCAAGGGACCCAGTACTTC.

In its sample, this clonotype was seen a few times. Here the CDR3 DNA reads TGTGCCAGCAGCTTGGGCAGGGAGGCAAGCTATGGCTACACCTTC. Its protein is CASSLGREASYGYTF. V is TRBV5-5 and J is TRBJ1-2, with D possibly TRBD1 on 5 matching bases. The CDR3 has 15 residues. Per the germline V gene, CDR1 is SGHKS and CDR2 is YYEKEE (reference sequence). Between the trimmed V and J ends, which lost 0 bases and 4 bases, there was a span of 13 bases.

This clonotype showed up just a few times. V is TRBV28 and J is TRBJ2-1; 12 bases agree with TRBD1. The CDR3 runs to 16 residues. V gave up 5 bases and J gave up 7 bases; unmatched junction bases: 9. The germline CDR1 and CDR2 sequences are MDHEN and SYDVKM. The CDR3: CASSTPGQGARNEQFF. CDR3 nucleotide sequence: TGTGCCAGCAGTACACCGGGACAGGGGGCGCGGAATGAGCAGTTCTTC.

With respect to this clonotype: The junction does not match germline at one end; this may be a read error. The J gene is TRBJ1-4, the V gene TRBV20-1; the match to TRBD1 covers 7 bases. The CDR3 runs to 14 residues. Germline V gene lookup returns CDR1 DFQATT and CDR2 SNEGSKA (reference sequence). The CDR3 spells CSARRDSRNGKLFF. The DNA for the CDR3 is TGCAGTGCTAGGAGGGACAGCAGAAATGGAAAACTGTTTTTT.

Concerning this clonotype itself: A junction boundary mismatches the germline segment, possibly from a read error. The J gene is TRBJ1-1, the V gene TRBV7-6, with unresolved D. The CDR3 runs to 16 residues. CDR1 and CDR2 from the germline V gene are SGHVS and FNYEAQ. CDR3 region: CASSLLRGLMNAEAFF. CDR3 in DNA: TGTGCCAGCAGCTTATTGCGCGGCTTAATGAACGCTGAAGCTTTCTTT.

This clonotype was seen only a few times. The chain employs TRBV12-3 or TRBV12-4 and TRBJ1-2; D possibly corresponds to TRBD1 (5 bases). This CDR3 is built from 17 residues. Trimming removed 6 bases from V and 4 bases from J, with 24 bases in between. The CDR3 DNA reads TGTGCCAGCAGCCCGACTCTCAGGGTGATCGGGGCCTATGGCTACACCTTC. Protein: CASSPTLRVIGAYGYTF.

The table lists this clonotype with a few counts. CDR3 protein: CASRPDGTALPLHF. CDR3 nucleotides: TGTGCCAGCAGACCAGACGGGACAGCTTTACCCCTCCACTTT. V and J are TRBV7-2 and TRBJ1-6, with TRBD1 matching over 7 bases. V trimming: 6 bases; J trimming: 12 bases; junction bases outside the gene matches: 11. In germline, CDR1 is SGHTA, CDR2 FQGNSA. The CDR3 totals 14 residues.

The chain has TRBV5-5 and TRBJ1-2; 7 bases fit TRBD1. Germline V CDR1 and CDR2: SGHKS, YYEKEE (reference sequence). This CDR3 is 17 amino acids long. V dropped 4 bases and J dropped 4; count of bases not matched to a gene: 16. The CDR3: CASSRVTKGATSYGYTF. The CDR3 region has the DNA TGTGCCAGCAGCCGTGTAACTAAGGGGGCTACTAGCTATGGCTACACCTTC.

This clonotype was counted a single time. A read error is possible here, since a much larger clone lies one base away. This chain uses TRBV6-2 or TRBV6-3 with TRBJ2-1, with 9 bases fitting TRBD1. Germline loops: CDR1 MNHEY, CDR2 SVGEGT. Trimming removed 6 bases from V and 5 bases from J; junction bases left unmatched: 8. This CDR3 comprises 15 residues. The CDR3 spells CASRGGTGSHNEQFF. In nucleotides, the CDR3 is TGTGCCAGCAGGGGCGGGACAGGGTCCCACAATGAGCAGTTCTTC.

The chain couples TRBV20-1 to TRBJ1-4; no definite D call. From germline, CDR1 is DFQATT and CDR2 SNEGSKA (reference sequence). The CDR3 length is 12 residues. V was clipped by 7 bases and J by 7 bases, with 13 bases between them. The CDR3 sequence: CSGGAGPEKLFF. CDR3 DNA sequence: TGCAGTGGGGGAGCCGGGCCTGAAAAACTGTTTTTT.

As to this clonotype: This may stem from a read error, because a much larger clone lies one nucleotide away. The CDR3 bases are TGTGCCAGCAGGCTAGGCAGGAAGAGGGCTTTCTTT. Its translation is CASRLGRKRAFF. V gene TRBV28 combines with J gene TRBJ1-1; D remains ambiguous. V was pared by 6 bases and J by 11 bases, with 16 bases between. CDR1 MDHEN and CDR2 SYDVKM come from the germline V gene. This CDR3 has 12 residues. The variable domain in full, completed from reference TRBV28 and TRBJ1-1, reads DVKVTQSSRYLVKRTGEKVFLECVQDMDHENMFWYRQDPGLGLRLIYFSYDVKMKEKGDIPEGYSVSREKKERFSLILESASTNQTSMYLCASRLGRKRAFFGQGTRLTVV.